This T cell receptor beta chain was retrieved from a study of blood T cell repertoires in COVID-19 (dated by TCRdb to between 2020 and 2021). In terms of the full investigation: Collaborator samples came from the United States, Italy and Spain and covered acute and convalescent phases of COVID-19. Sample metadata almost always included a de-identified subject ID, COVID-19 status, age in years and sex. The repertoires were released in a freely available public database intended as a resource for research on the immune response to SARS-CoV-2. Samples were obtained from the ongoing ImmuneRACE study (first 160 participants) and from some 1,300 subjects provided by 6 global collaborators. The prospective study material was composed of cDNA or gDNA derived from T cells, B-cell-depleted T cells, or PBMCs. HLA class I and class II types, where available, came from metadata supplied by the sample provider rather than from assay-based typing. The dataset comprised deeply sampled blood TCRbeta repertoires from subjects exposed to, actively infected with, or recovered from COVID-19.

TCRbeta CDR3 regions were amplified from genomic DNA by means of the immunoSEQ Assay, a bias-controlled multiplex PCR. On the study's bioinformatics: Within the assay, amplification of reference gene primers was used to estimate how many nucleated cells each sample contained. To quantify the absolute abundance of each unique TCRbeta CDR3 rearrangement, sequence reads were collapsed and filtered. For each sample, productive Simpson clonality was calculated by taking the square root of Simpson's diversity index across productive rearrangements. Drawn from immuneACCESS, this table holds only the in-frame rearrangements with V and J called that TCRdb kept. Clones are partly lost; checked studies trace under half to an unresolved V gene and leave the rest unexplained. V, J and clone size are taken as reported in that table, and D and trimming were inferred from the DNA itself. The sample table records some 130,000 clones; roughly 90% of these occur just once. The ten largest make up around 2.3% of the sample.

Comments on this clone: Its antigen is still unknown. The record has no base qualities; no much larger clone is one base away.

Participants in the prospective study were aged roughly 18 to 100 years, lived in over 20 United States geographic areas, and enrolled through a virtual design. To assign participants to cohorts, the prospective study relied on clinical history that participants themselves reported in a screening survey and a study questionnaire. For ImmuneRACE Cohort 3, a participant was defined as recovered based on two consecutive negative NP/OP PCR tests, clearance by a healthcare professional, or resolution of symptoms. Mobile phlebotomists in the prospective study collected whole blood, serum and a nasopharyngeal or oropharyngeal swab from every participant. Prospective study participants could optionally give additional blood draws and questionnaires over an approximately 2-month period. Before DNA extraction, prospective study blood samples were shipped either frozen or at room temperature. Study-level results and caveats: How much clinical and demographic metadata was included differed by source and by participant, and the metadata was provided uncurated.

The TCR originated in a woman aged 50 to 60 who had recovered from COVID-19. Sequences were obtained from PBMCs or T cells enriched from blood (not recorded which).

Here is the DNA: TGTGCCACCAGCAGACAGTCCTACGAGCAGTACTTC. Its translation is CATSRQSYEQYF. The chain is encoded by TRBV15 joined to TRBJ2-7; no confident D gene assignment can be made. V is cut by 2 bases and J by 1 base, and the space between the germline ends is 3 bases. The CDR3, from cysteine to phenylalanine, totals 12 residues. The DNA shown is the 36-base CDR3, in frame from base 1. In the germline V gene (reference sequence), CDR1 corresponds to LNHNV and CDR2 to YYDKDF.